The present T cell receptor (beta chain) was sequenced within a study of control samples from healthy donors and cancer patients. The germline gives CDR1 MNHEY, CDR2 SMNVEV (reference sequence). This CDR3 is built from 13 residues. The V and J ends lost 0 bases and 5 bases respectively, with 8 bases between them. Produced via immunoSEQ multiplex PCR; TCRdb's table is partial and in-frame only. The data show about 86,000 clones, approximately 94% seen once. This receptor was obtained from a woman younger than 30 in good health. The sequenced sample was blood. The chain links TRBV27 to TRBJ2-7; D gene ambiguous. CDR3 sequence: CASSLSSPHEQYF. In DNA form, the CDR3 reads TGTGCCAGCAGTTTATCTTCTCCTCACGAGCAGTACTTC.